The T cell receptor (beta chain) described here comes from a study of cytomegalovirus exposure and HLA in healthy donors. Primers: 60 Vbeta forward and 13 Jbeta reverse. Profiled with immunoSEQ multiplex PCR; TCRdb holds only in-frame clones, not every one. Of approximately 130,000 clones in the sample, about 81% were seen once. Findings and caveats of the study: Later analysis suggested most CMV-associated TCR beta chains were HLA-restricted. Reportedly, cytomegalovirus status was diagnosed with high sensitivity and specificity. HLA allele associations emerged for roughly 16,000 TCR beta sequences in a later analysis, at 0.05 false discovery rate.

In the case of this clone: No antigen is known for it.

The V segment lost 4 bases and the J segment 9 bases; nucleotides outside the gene matches: 8. This CDR3 region has 13 residues. Germline V gene data show CDR1 as GTSNPN and CDR2 as SVGIG (reference sequence). This clonotype originated in a woman aged 45-59 years in good health and CMV-seropositive. The V call is TRBV30, the J call TRBJ2-1; 8 bases map to TRBD2. The sequencing sample was made of PBMCs. DNA of the CDR3: TGTGCCTGGACGGCCGGGACTAGTCTTGAGCAGTTCTTC. Its translation: CAWTAGTSLEQFF.